The rows below give T cell receptor beta chains drawn from one sample of a study of blood T cells in healthy people across ages. TCRdb reprocessed the 5' RACE reads with MiXCR, giving one entry per CDR3 protein. The repertoire includes about 970,000 distinct CDR3 sequences, roughly 51% of them detected once, and around 21% sits in the top ten. The sample was blood. All receptors derive from a woman between 55 and 75 years old in good health. CDR3s include the opening cysteine and the closing phenylalanine or tryptophan. Each record gives: V gene, CDR3 protein.

TRBV5-1 CASSFTGAYNEQFF
TRBV28 CAGRYRFNYGYTF
TRBV4-3 CASSLRHSSYNEQFF
TRBV11-2 CASSLTSGRTTGELFF
TRBV12-3/TRBV12-4 CASSLAVRVNEQFF
TRBV7-9 CASSQYRSINEKLFF
TRBV29-1 CSVVGQGIRETQYF
TRBV4-2 CASSQDTSGPYEQYF
TRBV20-1 CSARTGKDTQYF
TRBV20-1 CSATLPGVGETQYF
TRBV2 CASSVRASGNTIYF
TRBV12-3/TRBV12-4 CASSAPGQGMDTQYF
TRBV2 CASWRAGTDTQYF
TRBV18 CASSDSKNSPLHF
TRBV7-9 CASSIGVMDQPQHF
TRBV29-1 CSVEMGVNEQFF
TRBV13 CASTPAREAHEQYF
TRBV11-2 CASSLRLDSTDTQYF
TRBV25-1 CASSDLTDRGEQYF
TRBV20-1 CSGATGSYEQYF
TRBV27 CASRLAGVNEQFF
TRBV9 CASSVEGNTDTQYF
TRBV28 CASSDRGGYGYTF
TRBV20-1 CSARGPRGYNEQFF
TRBV2 CASSTGGLQPQHF
TRBV29-1 CSVRAGGPHTGELFF
TRBV20-1 CTPAGRRNTEAFF
TRBV29-1 CSVEPRGEEETQYF
TRBV9 CASSVEGVSNEQFF
TRBV12-3/TRBV12-4 CASSPLPRTSANQETQYF
TRBV20-1 CSARDRSGARRGESEQYF
TRBV20-1 CSALILGLETQYF
TRBV2 CASSQTINLDTQYF
TRBV9 CASSGGQPYEQYF
TRBV7-8 CASSARLARPGEQYF
TRBV7-3 CASSLKGGSYNEQFF
TRBV6-1 CASSPYPPGQGGLGETQYF
TRBV27 CASSLQDRGLNEQFF
TRBV20-1 CSARERQGNTDTQYF
TRBV7-2 CASRDSIYNEQYF
TRBV4-2 CASSLAGGVSGELFF
TRBV20-1 CSAPQGPDTQYF
TRBV7-2 CASSFVQGVYNEQFF
TRBV7-9 CASSFQGPKWGYTF
TRBV28 CASSLFALATLGTGELFF